The present entry profiles one TCR beta chain with its context. Its specificity is unknown. Donors had nominal health at sampling but likely had unrecorded immune exposures. These data originate in a study of cytomegalovirus exposure and HLA in healthy donors. V was pared by 5 bases and J by 2 bases, with 7 bases of the junction left unmatched. This CDR3 spans 15 amino acids. The germline V gene encodes CDR1 LNHDA and CDR2 SQIVND (reference sequence). Amplification used 60 Vbeta primers and 13 Jbeta primers. The repertoire was sequenced with immunoSEQ multiplex PCR; TCRdb's copy has only in-frame clones and lacks some. Recorded here are about 100,000 clones; the top ten clones represent roughly 6%. Study findings and constraints: After further analysis at a later stage, around 17,000 TCR beta sequences were associated with HLA alleles at 0.05 false discovery rate.

This TCR derives from a girl between 5 and 17 years old in good health and CMV-seropositive. The V and J genes are TRBV19 and TRBJ2-7; 9 positions match TRBD1. Sample: PBMCs. Here the CDR3 reads CASSPRTGETYEQYF. The DNA for the CDR3 is TGTGCCAGTAGTCCCCGGACAGGGGAAACCTACGAGCAGTACTTC.